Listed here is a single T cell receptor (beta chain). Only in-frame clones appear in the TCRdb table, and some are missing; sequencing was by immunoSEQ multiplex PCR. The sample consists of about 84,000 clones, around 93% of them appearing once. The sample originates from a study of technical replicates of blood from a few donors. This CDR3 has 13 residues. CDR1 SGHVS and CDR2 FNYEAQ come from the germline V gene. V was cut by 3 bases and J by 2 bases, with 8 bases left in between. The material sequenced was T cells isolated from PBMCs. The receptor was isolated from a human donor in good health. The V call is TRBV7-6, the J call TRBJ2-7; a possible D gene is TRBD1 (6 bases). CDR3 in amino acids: CASSLTGAYEQYF. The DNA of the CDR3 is TGTGCCAGCAGCTTGACAGGAGCCTACGAGCAGTACTTC. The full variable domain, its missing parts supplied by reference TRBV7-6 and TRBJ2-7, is GAGVSQSPRYKVTKRGQDVALRCDPISGHVSLYWYRQALGQGPEFLTYFNYEAQQDKSGLPNDRFSAERPEGSISTLTIQRTEQRDSAMYRCASSLTGAYEQYFGPGTRLTVT.